This entry features one T cell receptor beta chain sequence. The entry originates in a study of blood T cell repertoires in COVID-19. On the study more broadly: Donors in the United States, Italy and Spain gave samples during acute or convalescent COVID-19.

Clinical histories supplied by participants themselves formed the basis of cohort assignment. Either two negative PCRs, clearance, or symptom resolution qualified Cohort 3 donors as recovered. With 2 bases clipped from V and 6 bases from J, the junction kept 14 bases outside the gene matches. Germline V gene data show CDR1 as SGDLS and CDR2 as YYNGEE. The CDR3 extends over 18 amino acids. Data came from immunoSEQ multiplex PCR; TCRdb stores just in-frame clones and leaves some out. This table holds about 220,000 clones, about four fifths found once. Specimen: PBMCs or T cells enriched from blood (not recorded which). The TCR originated in a woman between 40 and 50 years old who had recovered from COVID-19. The chain employs TRBV9 and TRBJ2-2; 9 bases align to TRBD1. Written as DNA, the CDR3 is TGTGCCAGCAGCGTCGCCCTGACTCTGGGGACAGGGCCCGGGGAGCTGTTTTTT. Its protein product is CASSVALTLGTGPGELFF.